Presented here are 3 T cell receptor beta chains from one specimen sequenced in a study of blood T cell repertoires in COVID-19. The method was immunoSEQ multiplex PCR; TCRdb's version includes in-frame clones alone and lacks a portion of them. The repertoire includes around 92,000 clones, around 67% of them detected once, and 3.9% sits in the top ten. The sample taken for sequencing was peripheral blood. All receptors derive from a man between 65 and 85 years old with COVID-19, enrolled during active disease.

The CDR3 spells CASSYRDRGLENIQYF. The CDR3 coding sequence is TGTGCCAGCAGTTACCGGGACAGGGGGCTCGAAAACATTCAGTACTTC. J is TRBJ2-4 and V is TRBV6-5; TRBD1 matches at 12 bases. Germline CDR1 MNHEY, CDR2 SVGAGI. CDR3 size: 16 residues. The ends lost 2 bases at V and 5 bases at J; junction bases unmatched: 4.

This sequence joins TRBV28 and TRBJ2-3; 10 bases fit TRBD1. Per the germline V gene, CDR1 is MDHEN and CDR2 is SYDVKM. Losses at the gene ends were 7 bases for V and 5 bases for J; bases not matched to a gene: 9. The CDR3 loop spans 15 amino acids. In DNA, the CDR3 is TGTGCCAGCAACCTGCCGGGACAGGGGCAAGATACGCAGTATTTT. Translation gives CASNLPGQGQDTQYF. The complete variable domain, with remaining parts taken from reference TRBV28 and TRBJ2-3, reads DVKVTQSSRYLVKRTGEKVFLECVQDMDHENMFWYRQDPGLGLRLIYFSYDVKMKEKGDIPEGYSVSREKKERFSLILESASTNQTSMYLCASNLPGQGQDTQYFGPGTRLTVL.

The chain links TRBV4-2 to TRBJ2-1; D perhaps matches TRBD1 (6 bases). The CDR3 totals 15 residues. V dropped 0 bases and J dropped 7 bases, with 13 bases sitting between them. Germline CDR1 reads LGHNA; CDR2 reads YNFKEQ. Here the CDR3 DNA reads TGTGCCAGCAGCCAAGATCACAGGGCAAGGAATGAGCAGTTCTTC. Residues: CASSQDHRARNEQFF.